These 30 T cell receptor beta chains originate from one sample sequenced in a study of regulatory T cells in long-lasting Graves disease (dated by TCRdb to the early 2020s). The method was multiplex PCR. These reads were obtained on an Illumina HiSeq 4000. TCR beta libraries were built with iRepertoire HTBI primers and Arm-PCR amplification of CDR3 regions. TCRdb handled the public reads itself, with Q25 trimming in fastp and clone calling in MiXCR, and kept productive beta chains. Identical CDR3 proteins give one entry, which carries the most common genes and DNA. The sample table lists 360,000 or so distinct CDR3 sequences, around 15% of them with a count of one. Just under 30% of the sample is in the top ten clones. The time point label, read with the paper, signifies: newly diagnosed GD, antithyroid drugs for less than 3 months. For both TCR sequencing and RNA sequencing, RNA was extracted from PBMCs using TRIzol.

These data also formed part of another study, on T cells in Graves' hyperthyroidism and ophthalmopathy.

Here the sequenced sample was peripheral blood mononuclear cells (PBMCs), taken at new diagnosis, from a patient treated with antithyroid drugs. Every receptor here comes from a man aged 40-55 years with Graves disease. Donor details come from another sample of the same person, matched by shared clones.

This clonotype has a count of ten or more. J is TRBJ1-5 and V is TRBV12-3 or TRBV12-4, with D uncertain. This CDR3 spans 14 amino acids. V was cut by 5 bases and J by 0 bases, with 8 bases left in between. The DNA of the CDR3 is TGTGCCAGCAGTCCCCTGAATAGCAATCAGCCCCAGCATTTT. Its protein product is CASSPLNSNQPQHF.

This clonotype was found a few times. The V call is TRBV12-3 or TRBV12-4, the J call TRBJ1-1; possibly TRBD1 for D (5 bases). CDR3 length equals 12 residues. Between the trimmed V and J ends, which lost 8 bases and 4 bases, there was a span of 11 bases. The CDR3 sequence: CASASGSTEAFF. The CDR3 DNA reads TGTGCCAGCGCTTCAGGGAGCACTGAAGCTTTCTTT.

This clonotype has at least ten counts. V gene TRBV12-3 or TRBV12-4 combines with J gene TRBJ1-2; possible D gene TRBD1, 5 bases. The V and J ends lost 5 bases and 4 bases respectively, with 17 bases between them. This CDR3 is 15 amino acids long. This CDR3 is CASSPLPGRGYGYTF. CDR3 bases: TGTGCCAGCAGTCCGCTCCCGGGGAGGGGCTATGGCTACACCTTC.

As concerns this clonotype: The junction departs from germline at one end; a sequencing error may be responsible. Written as DNA, the CDR3 is TGCGCCAGCAGCGAAGACCCCAAGGGGGTAGGGTGGAACACTGAAGCTTTCTTT. It yields the protein CASSEDPKGVGWNTEAFF. V usage is TRBV4-1 and J usage is TRBJ1-1, with a weak D call TRBD1 (6 bases). The CDR3 totals 18 residues. Germline V gene lookup returns CDR1 MGHRA and CDR2 YSYEKL.

This clonotype has at least ten counts. The V call is TRBV11-2, the J call TRBJ2-7, with D perhaps TRBD2 (7 bases). The germline gives CDR1 SGHAT, CDR2 FQNNGV. V was pared by 5 bases and J by 3 bases, with 17 bases between. The CDR3 runs 15 residues. The CDR3, as DNA: TGTGCCAGCAGCCGTGGCGGGGGCCAATTCTACGAGCAGTACTTC. This translates into CASSRGGGQFYEQYF.

This sequence joins TRBV20-1 and TRBJ2-2; D is uncertain. The V gene's germline CDR1 is DFQATT and CDR2 SNEGSKA (reference sequence). The CDR3 spans 13 residues. V was clipped by 5 bases and J by 3 bases, with 10 bases between them. The CDR3 sequence is CSAARADTGELFF. The CDR3 nucleotides read TGCAGTGCTGCCCGCGCCGACACCGGGGAGCTGTTTTTT.

The chain combines TRBV28 with TRBJ2-7; D is possibly TRBD1 (5 bases). Trimming removed 5 bases from V and 2 bases from J, with 13 bases in between. The CDR3 sequence is 14 residues long. Germline V gene sequence: CDR1 MDHEN, CDR2 SYDVKM. The CDR3 DNA is TGTGCCAGCAGTCCCACAGGCCGGACCTACGAGCAGTACTTC. Its translation is CASSPTGRTYEQYF.

The rearrangement links TRBV20-1 to TRBJ1-3; the D gene is possibly TRBD1 (5 bases). The V end lost 0 bases, the J end lost 4 bases, and 16 bases lay between the germline ends. The CDR3 is 16 residues long. Germline V CDR1 and CDR2: DFQATT, SNEGSKA (reference sequence). CDR3 amino acids: CSARDFRRASGNTIYF. The DNA for the CDR3 is TGCAGTGCTAGAGATTTCCGCAGGGCCTCCGGAAACACCATATATTTT.

The CDR3 nucleotides read TGTGCCAGCAGTGGACTGTACACTGAAGCTTTCTTT. It codes for CASSGLYTEAFF. The chain recombines TRBV2 with TRBJ1-1, with D uncertain. The CDR3 loop spans 12 amino acids. V lost 4 bases to trimming and J lost 3 bases, with 6 bases between them. Germline CDR1 SNHLY, CDR2 FYNNEI. The full variable domain, rest sourced from reference TRBV2 and TRBJ1-1, is EPEVTQTPSHQVTQMGQEVILRCVPISNHLYFYWYRQILGQKVEFLVSFYNNEISEKSEIFDDQFSVERPDGSNFTLKIRSTKLEDSAMYFCASSGLYTEAFFGQGTRLTVV.

The V gene is TRBV20-1, the J gene TRBJ2-3, with TRBD1 matching 9 bases. The J call may be wrong; the DNA end is better matched by TRBJ2-5. From germline, CDR1 is DFQATT and CDR2 SNEGSKA (reference sequence). The CDR3 has 15 residues. In nucleotides, the CDR3 is TGCAGTGCTAGGAAAGTGGGGACAGGGTGGGAGACCCAGTACTTC. As protein: CSARKVGTGWETQYF.

The table lists this clonotype with a few counts. This chain connects TRBV20-1 to TRBJ2-1; 8 bases are a match to TRBD2. CDR1 is DFQATT, CDR2 SNEGSKA, per germline (reference sequence). The CDR3 sequence is 17 residues long. Germline trimming cut 4 bases from V and 10 bases from J; bases unmatched to any gene: 21. The CDR3 DNA follows: TGCAGTGCTACAGATGCTTGGTGGGGGACTAGTACAAACGAGCAGTTCTTC. Translating it yields CSATDAWWGTSTNEQFF.

This clonotype has more than one count but fewer than ten. A much larger clone lies a single base off, so this may be a read error. The CDR3 DNA follows: TGTGTCAGCAAGGGACGCAACCAAGAGACCCAGTACTTC. Protein: CVSKGRNQETQYF. This chain joins TRBV6-1 and TRBJ2-1; D possibly uses TRBD1 or TRBD2 (5 bases each). The DNA end favors TRBJ2-5, so the J call may be wrong. The germline gives CDR1 MNHNS, CDR2 SASEGT. The length of the CDR3 is 13 residues.

V is TRBV29-1 and J is TRBJ2-7; possibly TRBD2 for D (6 bases). V was shortened by 7 bases and J by 6 bases, with 16 bases between the two germline ends. CDR3 length equals 12 residues. CDR1 and CDR2 (germline): SQVTM, ANQGSEA. CDR3 protein: CSGGQVGGEQYF. For the CDR3, the DNA is TGCAGCGGTGGTCAGGTGGGAGGCGAGCAGTACTTC.

This clonotype occurred many times. V is TRBV20-1 and J is TRBJ2-7, with D maybe TRBD1 (5 bases). CDR1 is DFQATT and CDR2 is SNEGSKA in the germline V gene (reference sequence). V dropped 1 base and J dropped 4 bases, with 11 bases sitting between them. This CDR3 is 13 amino acids long. The DNA of the CDR3 is TGCAGTGCTAGAGGATCAGGGAAATACGAGCAGTACTTC. Translation gives CSARGSGKYEQYF.

This clonotype was counted between two and nine times. This chain joins TRBV10-3 and TRBJ2-5; D gene uncertain. Germline lookup yields CDR1 ENHRY and CDR2 SYGVKD. Trimming removed 4 bases at V and 4 bases at J, with 7 bases between. This CDR3 contains 12 residues. In DNA form, the CDR3 reads TGTGCCATCAGTGGGTCGACAGAGACCCAGTACTTC. This codes for CAISGSTETQYF.

The table lists this clonotype with many counts. The chain joins TRBV11-2 to TRBJ2-3; TRBD2 matches 9 bases. Trimming at V came to 5 bases and at J to 2 bases, leaving 8 bases not matched to a gene. Germline loops: CDR1 SGHAT, CDR2 FQNNGV. CDR3 length: 16 amino acids. This chain's CDR3 is CASSLRAGGITDTQYF. The CDR3 bases are TGTGCCAGCAGCCTACGAGCGGGGGGAATCACAGATACGCAGTATTTT.

This clonotype was observed many times. The V and J genes are TRBV9 and TRBJ2-1, with D hard to call. V shed 3 bases and J shed 0 bases, with 13 bases lying between them. Looked up from germline, CDR1 is SGDLS and CDR2 is YYNGEE. The CDR3 is 16 amino acids. The CDR3 DNA reads TGTGCCAGCAGCGCGGCCCCGTCACGCTCCTACAATGAGCAGTTCTTC. This codes for CASSAAPSRSYNEQFF.

This chain joins TRBV6-2 or TRBV6-3 and TRBJ2-1; possibly TRBD1 for D (5 bases). In germline, CDR1 is MNHEY, CDR2 SVGEGT. Deletions cut 7 bases from V and 9 bases from J, with 16 bases between. This CDR3 contains 13 residues. The CDR3 DNA is TGTGCCAGCACCAGAACACAGGCGGTTGAGCAGTTCTTC. This gives the protein CASTRTQAVEQFF.

This clonotype was seen repeatedly, ten times or more. The chain is built from TRBV4-3 and TRBJ1-3; D remains unclear. The V gene's germline CDR1 is LGHNA and CDR2 YSLEER. V was pared by 1 base and J by 4 bases, with 5 bases between. The CDR3 totals 13 residues. The CDR3 spells CASSQGRGNTIYF. In DNA form, the CDR3 reads TGCGCCAGCAGCCAAGGGAGGGGAAACACCATATATTTT.

About this clonotype itself: A much bigger clone sits one base away, suggesting this may be a read error. The chain combines TRBV2 with TRBJ1-5; D is undetermined. The J call may be faulty, since TRBJ2-3 better matches the DNA end. The CDR3 runs 13 residues. The germline gives CDR1 SNHLY, CDR2 FYNNEI. CDR3 sequence reads: CASTLWSNQPQYF. CDR3 DNA sequence: TGTGCCAGCACCCTATGGAGTAATCAGCCCCAGTATTTT.

This clonotype turned up a few times. A much larger clone is a single base away; this may be a read error. The chain employs TRBV6-2 or TRBV6-3 and TRBJ2-7, with 10 bases aligning to TRBD1. Germline CDR1 reads MNHEY; CDR2 reads SVGEGT. V was pared by 5 bases and J by 6 bases, with 19 bases of the junction left unmatched. The CDR3 length is 18 residues. CDR3 protein: CASSLPPNRLTGGCEQYF. CDR3 sequence (DNA): TGTGCCAGCAGTCTCCCACCTAATCGGTTGACAGGGGGCTGCGAGCAGTACTTC.

This rearrangement joins TRBV20-1 to TRBJ2-7, with 12 bases matching TRBD1. The trim removed 3 bases at V and 6 bases at J, leaving 6 bases unmatched. The CDR3 covers 14 residues. Germline V lookup: CDR1 DFQATT, CDR2 SNEGSKA (reference sequence). The CDR3 nucleotides read TGCAGTGCTAGCCCCGGGACAGGGGGCTTCGAGCAGTACTTC. Its translation: CSASPGTGGFEQYF.

The chain combines TRBV2 with TRBJ2-7; D could derive from TRBD1 or TRBD2 (5 bases each). Between the trimmed V and J ends, which lost 0 bases and 2 bases, there was a span of 8 bases. This CDR3 has 14 amino acids. Germline assignment: CDR1 SNHLY and CDR2 FYNNEI. The CDR3: CASSEAGPPYEQYF. CDR3 in DNA: TGTGCCAGCAGTGAAGCGGGACCCCCCTACGAGCAGTACTTC. Filled out from reference TRBV2 and TRBJ2-7, the complete variable domain reads EPEVTQTPSHQVTQMGQEVILRCVPISNHLYFYWYRQILGQKVEFLVSFYNNEISEKSEIFDDQFSVERPDGSNFTLKIRSTKLEDSAMYFCASSEAGPPYEQYFGPGTRLTVT.

There are a few counts of this clonotype. This chain links TRBV18 with TRBJ1-5; tentative D call: TRBD1 (5 bases). Trimming took off 3 bases at V and 1 base at J, with 19 bases between the two ends. The CDR3 runs to 18 residues. Germline CDR1 reads KGHSH; CDR2 reads LQKENI. The CDR3 bases are TGTGCCAGCTCACCGGACATATATAGCCCAGGCAGCAATCAGCCCCAGCATTTT. Translated, it gives CASSPDIYSPGSNQPQHF. Full variable domain (outside the CDR3, taken from reference TRBV18 and TRBJ1-5): NAGVMQNPRHLVRRRGQEARLRCSPMKGHSHVYWYRQLPEEGLKFMVYLQKENIIDESGMPKERFSAEFPKEGPSILRIQQVVRGDSAAYFCASSPDIYSPGSNQPQHFGDGTRLSIL.

The genes are TRBV30 and TRBJ2-4; TRBD1 matches 10 bases. The germline V gene encodes CDR1 GTSNPN and CDR2 SVGIG (reference sequence). The CDR3 consists of 15 residues. V was pared by 6 bases and J by 8 bases, with 13 bases of the junction left unmatched. The CDR3 DNA reads TGTGCCTGTCAGGACAGGGGGTTCCCGTTATACATTCAGTACTTC. Translated, it gives CACQDRGFPLYIQYF.

This clonotype was seen a few times. This sequence joins TRBV2 and TRBJ1-3, with D possibly TRBD1 on 6 matching bases. The CDR3 runs 14 residues. Germline CDR1 is SNHLY and CDR2 is FYNNEI. The V end was cut by 4 bases, the J end by 6 bases, with 13 bases between. Here the CDR3 reads CASSGQVGLNTIYF. CDR3 coding DNA: TGTGCCAGCAGTGGACAGGTCGGATTAAACACCATATATTTT.

This clonotype was detected only a few times. This CDR3 is CATRPGGTGELFF. The DNA for the CDR3 is TGTGCCACCAGGCCGGGGGGAACCGGGGAGCTGTTTTTT. J is TRBJ2-2 and V is TRBV24-1; 7 positions match TRBD2. Trimming cost V 7 bases and J 5 bases; bases outside gene matches: 3. The V gene's germline CDR1 is KGHDR and CDR2 SFDVKD. The CDR3 loop spans 13 amino acids.

This clonotype was seen ten or more times. The rearrangement joins TRBV7-3 to TRBJ2-3; TRBD2 is a possible D gene (5 bases). Germline CDR1 and CDR2: SGHTA and FQGTGA. This CDR3 contains 13 residues. Between the trimmed V and J ends, which lost 2 bases and 6 bases, there was a span of 9 bases. Written as DNA, the CDR3 is TGTGCCAGCAGCTTAGCTAGCTGGGATACGCAGTATTTT. As protein: CASSLASWDTQYF.

The chain employs TRBV10-3 and TRBJ1-1, with 10 positions matching TRBD1. This CDR3 is 12 amino acids long. The V and J ends lost 5 bases and 8 bases, in that order; junction bases with no gene match: 2. Germline CDR1 and CDR2: ENHRY and SYGVKD. The CDR3 spells CAISRDRGEAFF. CDR3 in DNA: TGTGCCATCAGTCGGGACAGGGGAGAAGCTTTCTTT.

This clonotype has more than one count but fewer than ten. V usage is TRBV11-2 and J usage is TRBJ2-7, with D possibly TRBD2 on 5 matching bases. There are 12 residues in the CDR3. Trimming removed 6 bases from V and 6 bases from J, with 12 bases in between. CDR1 and CDR2 (germline): SGHAT, FQNNGV. The CDR3 protein is CASSNVGSEQYF. CDR3 nucleotides: TGTGCCAGCAGTAACGTGGGGAGCGAGCAGTACTTC.